The next 10 T cell receptor beta chains were all read from a single sample in a study of cytomegalovirus exposure and HLA in healthy donors (dated by TCRdb to the late 2010s). Libraries were made using the immunoSEQ multiplex PCR assay. The immuneACCESS repertoire file appears here via TCRdb, limited to in-frame rearrangements. These files lack a portion of the clones; in checked studies, under half of the deficit traces to unresolved V genes, and the cause of the others is not known. The sample records around 75,000 clones, about 82% of which are singletons. The leading ten clones occupy about 3% of the sample. The sample consisted of PBMCs. The source is a young man in good health and CMV-seronegative.

The chain recombines TRBV4-3 with TRBJ1-4, with no clear D. With 3 bases removed from V and 5 bases from J, the gap between germline ends came to 13 bases. Germline V gives CDR1 LGHNA, CDR2 YSLEER. The CDR3 covers 15 residues. Written as DNA, the CDR3 is TGCGCCAGCAGCCATGGCGGTTATGCAAATGAAAAACTGTTTTTT. Its translation: CASSHGGYANEKLFF.

CDR3 residues: CASTLAGGPSTGELFF. DNA for the CDR3: TGTGCCAGTACACTAGCGGGAGGGCCGAGCACCGGGGAGCTGTTTTTT. The chain links TRBV18 to TRBJ2-2; 13 bases match TRBD2. The germline gives CDR1 KGHSH, CDR2 LQKENI. This CDR3 region has 16 residues. After removal of 9 bases from V and 4 bases from J, the junction contained 8 bases not matched to a gene.

The genes are TRBV28 and TRBJ1-1; a possible D gene is TRBD1 (5 bases). The CDR3 is made up of 13 amino acids. Germline values: CDR1 MDHEN, CDR2 SYDVKM. Trimming stripped 4 bases from V and 5 bases from J, with 11 bases between. Here the CDR3 DNA reads TGTGCCAGCAGTTCCTACAGGAGAACTGAAGCTTTCTTT. This encodes CASSSYRRTEAFF.

CDR3 nucleotide sequence: TGTGCCAGCAGCCCGTCCGGGGGGTGGGACACTGAAGCTTTCTTT. Amino acid sequence: CASSPSGGWDTEAFF. V gene TRBV7-9 combines with J gene TRBJ1-1, with D perhaps matching TRBD1 (5 bases). Germline-derived CDR1 and CDR2 are SEHNR and FQNEAQ (reference sequence). The length of the CDR3 is 15 residues. V was trimmed by 5 bases and J by 3 bases, leaving 16 bases between them.

The chain carries TRBV27 and TRBJ1-2, with TRBD1 matching 7 bases. The junction had 8 bases not matched to a gene; V was cut back by 5 bases and J by 8 bases. Germline V gene data show CDR1 as MNHEY and CDR2 as SMNVEV (reference sequence). This CDR3 is 13 amino acids long. CDR3 loop: CASSPGQVFGYTF. For the CDR3, the DNA is TGTGCCAGCAGTCCAGGACAGGTTTTCGGCTACACCTTC.

The chain combines TRBV9 with TRBJ2-1; 11 positions match TRBD2. The V gene end was trimmed by 3 bases and the J gene end by 2 bases; junction bases not matched to a gene: 7. CDR3 length equals 17 residues. Germline V CDR1 and CDR2: SGDLS, YYNGEE. This CDR3 is CASSASTSGAAYNEQFF. As DNA, the CDR3 is TGTGCCAGCAGCGCCTCGACTAGCGGGGCCGCCTACAATGAGCAGTTCTTC.

CDR3 loop: CASSEIRGETQYF. Here the CDR3 DNA reads TGTGCCAGTAGTGAAATCAGGGGAGAGACCCAGTACTTC. J is TRBJ2-5 and V is TRBV19, with D possibly matching TRBD1 (6 bases). V was clipped by 5 bases and J by 4 bases, with 11 bases between them. Germline V gives CDR1 LNHDA, CDR2 SQIVND (reference sequence). CDR3 length equals 13 residues.

The count of this clone is one. The chain carries TRBV27 and TRBJ1-5; TRBD1 might be the D (6 bases). In germline, CDR1 is MNHEY, CDR2 SMNVEV (reference sequence). Trimming pared 6 bases from V and 6 bases from J, leaving 12 bases between. The CDR3 is 13 residues long. CDR3 coding DNA: TGTGCCAGCAGCCTAACAGGGCGTCAGCCCCAGCATTTT. Its translation is CASSLTGRQPQHF.

The rearrangement links TRBV5-1 to TRBJ2-3, with a tentative D call TRBD2 (6 bases). From germline, CDR1 is SGHRS and CDR2 YFSETQ. V was trimmed by 1 base and J by 0 bases, leaving 15 bases between them. The CDR3 length is 17 residues. For the CDR3, the DNA is TGCGCCAGCAGCTTGAGGGTAGCGGTAATGAGCACAGATACGCAGTATTTT. Translating it yields CASSLRVAVMSTDTQYF.

The chain uses TRBV5-1 and TRBJ1-4; a weak D match, TRBD1 (5 bases). V shed 3 bases and J shed 2 bases, with 8 bases lying between them. CDR1 SGHRS and CDR2 YFSETQ come from the germline V gene. The CDR3 spans 14 residues. For the CDR3, the DNA is TGCGCCAGCAGCTCGGGGGAGACTAATGAAAAACTGTTTTTT. Encoded protein: CASSSGETNEKLFF.